These 18 T cell receptor beta chains were sequenced from one sample in a study of T cell changes during pregnancy in multiple sclerosis. The method was immunoSEQ multiplex PCR; TCRdb's version includes in-frame clones alone and lacks a portion of them. The sample consists of roughly 40,000 clones, over 75% of them appearing once. The starting material was CD8+ T cells from peripheral blood mononuclear cells, obtained before pregnancy. These receptors came from a female donor with multiple sclerosis, enrolled in a pregnancy study.

The sample holds one count of this clone. This sequence joins TRBV7-9 and TRBJ2-1; D may be TRBD2 (5 bases). The germline CDR1 and CDR2 sequences are SEHNR and FQNEAQ (reference sequence). The CDR3 covers 16 residues. Trimming took 4 bases from V and 4 from J, leaving 17 bases between them. The CDR3 nucleotides read TGTGCCAGCAGCTCGGGGTCGGGGAGATTATACAATGAGCAGTTCTTC. It specifies CASSSGSGRLYNEQFF.

This sequence joins TRBV7-8 and TRBJ2-3; TRBD2 is a possible D gene (6 bases). Germline V gives CDR1 SGHVS, CDR2 FQNEAQ. The germline V and J ends were trimmed by 2 bases and 2 bases, with 11 bases remaining between them. The CDR3 loop spans 15 amino acids. CDR3 residues: CASSLLATLTDTQYF. Here the CDR3 DNA reads TGTGCCAGCAGCTTACTAGCGACCCTCACAGATACGCAGTATTTT.

This rearrangement joins TRBV6-5 to TRBJ2-7; TRBD2 is a possible D gene (6 bases). The CDR3 totals 14 residues. The ends were cut back, 3 bases at V and 3 bases at J, with 12 bases in the middle. CDR1 is MNHEY and CDR2 is SVGAGI in the germline V gene. CDR3 in DNA: TGTGCCAGCAGTTATCGGGCGGGACGCTACGAGCAGTACTTC. Translating gives CASSYRAGRYEQYF.

This chain connects TRBV28 to TRBJ1-5; 8 bases agree with TRBD1. Per germline, CDR1 MDHEN and CDR2 SYDVKM. The J segment lost 7 bases and the V segment lost 4 bases, leaving 6 bases of the junction unmatched. CDR3 length: 14 residues. The CDR3 region has the DNA TGTGCCAGCAGTTGGTTGACAGGGGTCCAGCCCCAGCATTTT. Encoded protein: CASSWLTGVQPQHF.

This clone was counted once. The chain is built from TRBV13 and TRBJ2-7; 8 bases line up with TRBD1. V shed 5 bases and J 5 bases; nucleotides not matched to a gene: 11. There are 15 residues in the CDR3. The germline gives CDR1 PRHDT, CDR2 FYEKMQ (reference sequence). The CDR3 loop reads CASSPRRQGADEQYF. CDR3 nucleotides: TGTGCCAGCAGCCCCCGACGCCAGGGGGCGGACGAGCAGTACTTC.

V gene TRBV28 combines with J gene TRBJ1-5, with TRBD1 as a possible D gene (5 bases). Germline CDR1 is MDHEN and CDR2 is SYDVKM. There are 14 residues in the CDR3. V lost 4 bases, J lost 4 bases, and 11 bases lay in between. The CDR3 region is CASSWGGDNQPQHF. The CDR3 DNA reads as TGTGCCAGCAGTTGGGGAGGGGATAATCAGCCCCAGCATTTT.

V is TRBV4-1 and J is TRBJ2-3, with TRBD2 matching 13 bases. Germline CDR1 MGHRA, CDR2 YSYEKL. V lost 3 bases to trimming and J lost 2 bases; unmatched junction nucleotides: 5. The length of the CDR3 is 17 residues. DNA of the CDR3: TGCGCCAGCAGCCACCCGGGACTAGCGGGAAACACAGATACGCAGTATTTT. Encoded protein: CASSHPGLAGNTDTQYF.

The chain recombines TRBV5-6 with TRBJ2-3; D is perhaps TRBD2 (6 bases). CDR3 length: 16 amino acids. Germline-derived CDR1 and CDR2 are SGHDT and YYEEEE. Trimming removed 2 bases from V and 1 base from J, with 14 bases in between. CDR3 region: CASSLTTSLGTDTQYF. The CDR3 region has the DNA TGTGCCAGCAGCTTAACTACTAGCCTCGGCACAGATACGCAGTATTTT.

The chain has TRBV28 and TRBJ1-1; tentatively, D is TRBD1 (5 bases). The CDR3 contains 13 residues. CDR1 and CDR2 (germline): MDHEN, SYDVKM. V dropped 5 bases and J dropped 5 bases, with 12 bases sitting between them. CDR3 coding DNA: TGTGCCAGCAGTGCAGGGTGGGTGACTGAAGCTTTCTTT. Its protein is CASSAGWVTEAFF.

This clone was detected once. The chain recombines TRBV28 with TRBJ2-6; D is possibly TRBD2 (7 bases). Germline CDR1 MDHEN, CDR2 SYDVKM. The CDR3 is made up of 16 amino acids. The CDR3 nucleotides read TGTGGTACGGGGGGCGGCGACCACTCTGGGGCCAACGTCCTGACTTTC. As protein: CGTGGGDHSGANVLTF.

V usage is TRBV6-6 and J usage is TRBJ1-1, with D possibly being TRBD1 (5 bases). CDR3 length equals 14 residues. The germline gives CDR1 MNHNY, CDR2 SVGAGI (reference sequence). Trimming left V 0 bases short and J 1 base short, with 6 bases between. This CDR3 is CASSYSTANTEAFF. The CDR3 DNA reads as TGTGCCAGCAGTTACTCGACAGCGAACACTGAAGCTTTCTTT.

In this sample, this clone turned up once. The chain carries TRBV5-1 and TRBJ2-4, with 13 bases lining up with TRBD2. V lost 4 bases to trimming and J lost 3 bases; unmatched junction nucleotides: 7. CDR1 SGHRS and CDR2 YFSETQ come from the germline V gene. The CDR3 has 17 residues. The CDR3 nucleotides are TGCGCCAGCAGCAACCGGACTAGCGGGAGTGTCAAAAACATTCAGTACTTC. It specifies CASSNRTSGSVKNIQYF.

This chain uses TRBV29-1 with TRBJ2-1, with TRBD2 as a possible D gene (7 bases). V gave up 6 bases and J gave up 1 base, with 16 bases separating them. CDR1 and CDR2 (germline): SQVTM, ANQGSEA. This CDR3 has 15 amino acids. The chain's CDR3 is CSVKGVAGSYNEQFF. CDR3 DNA sequence: TGCAGCGTAAAGGGGGTAGCGGGTTCCTACAATGAGCAGTTCTTC.

V usage is TRBV5-8 and J usage is TRBJ1-4; a weak D match, TRBD1 (5 bases). Germline V gene lookup returns CDR1 SGHTS and CDR2 YDEGEE. CDR3 length: 15 residues. Trimming took off 0 bases at V and 5 bases at J, with 11 bases between the two ends. The CDR3 loop is CASSLEGGTNEKLFF. In DNA, the CDR3 is TGTGCCAGCAGCTTGGAGGGAGGGACGAATGAAAAACTGTTTTTT.

Concerning this clone: The junction does not match germline at one end; this may be a read error. This chain links TRBV5-6 with TRBJ2-7; 9 bases match TRBD2. Germline CDR1 and CDR2: SGHDT and YYEEEE. The CDR3 has 11 amino acids. CDR3 DNA sequence: TGTGCCAGCAGCTCTAGCGGGATGTGGAACTTC. Translating it yields CASSSSGMWNF. The full variable domain, rest sourced from reference TRBV5-6 and TRBJ2-7, is DAGVTQSPTHLIKTRGQQVTLRCSPKSGHDTVSWYQQALGQGPQFIFQYYEEEERQRGNFPDRFSGHQFPNYSSELNVNALLLGDSALYLCASSSSGMWNFGPGTRLTVT.

This clone was detected once. The genes are TRBV28 and TRBJ1-4; D unclear. The CDR3 extends over 13 amino acids. V was cut by 7 bases and J by 5 bases, with 11 bases left in between. Germline V gene data show CDR1 as MDHEN and CDR2 as SYDVKM. The CDR3 sequence: CASTQGGNEKLFF. CDR3 nucleotide sequence: TGTGCCAGCACCCAAGGCGGGAATGAAAAACTGTTTTTT.

J is TRBJ2-7 and V is TRBV4-2; 8 nucleotides align to TRBD2. CDR1 is LGHNA, CDR2 YNFKEQ, per germline. Germline trimming cut 2 bases from V and 2 bases from J; bases unmatched to any gene: 5. This CDR3 contains 15 residues. The DNA of the CDR3 is TGTGCCAGCAGCCAAATAGCGGGAATCACCTACGAGCAGTACTTC. Its protein product is CASSQIAGITYEQYF.

This clone came up once. The chain is built from TRBV19 and TRBJ2-7; TRBD1 matches 7 bases. J lost 0 bases, V lost 5 bases, and 7 bases had no gene match. In germline, CDR1 is LNHDA, CDR2 SQIVND (reference sequence). This CDR3 has 15 amino acids. CDR3 sequence reads: CASSPQGFTSYEQYF. DNA for the CDR3: TGTGCCAGTAGTCCACAGGGGTTTACCTCCTACGAGCAGTACTTC.